A selection of T cell receptor beta chains follows, all from one sample in a study of blood T cell repertoires in COVID-19. Here immunoSEQ multiplex PCR was the method, and the copy in TCRdb shows in-frame clones only, minus some. The sample holds some 100,000 clones, approximately 90% seen once. The sequenced sample consisted of peripheral blood. All receptors derive from a man aged 60 to 69 with acute or convalescent COVID-19. CDR3s include the opening cysteine and the closing phenylalanine or tryptophan. The order of the fields is V gene, J gene, D gene, CDR3 protein, CDR3 DNA. A D gene is named only where the DNA matches it firmly.

TRBV19	TRBJ2-6	TRBD2	CAISRGGSGANVLTF	TGTGCCATTTCCCGGGGAGGGAGTGGGGCCAACGTCCTGACTTTC
TRBV29-1	TRBJ1-2	TRBD1	CSARQGANYGYTF	TGCAGCGCCCGGCAGGGGGCCAACTATGGCTACACCTTC
TRBV4-2	TRBJ2-1	TRBD2	CASALAGGSDEQFF	TGTGCCAGCGCGCTAGCGGGAGGTTCCGATGAGCAGTTCTTC
TRBV28	TRBJ1-5	TRBD1	CASILGQGRNQPQHF	TGTGCCAGCATTCTGGGACAGGGGAGAAATCAGCCCCAGCATTTT
TRBV30	TRBJ2-5	NA	CAWAGQETQYF	TGTGCCTGGGCAGGGCAGGAGACCCAGTACTTC
TRBV5-1	TRBJ2-3	NA	CASSTGDGLSTDTQYF	TGCGCCAGCAGCACTGGAGACGGACTTAGCACAGATACGCAGTATTTT
TRBV19	TRBJ2-1	NA	CASSMGPGNEQFF	TGTGCCAGTAGTATGGGGCCAGGCAATGAGCAGTTCTTC
TRBV5-5	TRBJ2-1	NA	CASSFWRYNEQFF	TGTGCCAGCAGCTTCTGGAGATACAATGAGCAGTTCTTC
TRBV3-1/TRBV3-2	TRBJ2-1	NA	CASSQVTRGQFF	TGTGCCAGCAGCCAAGTGACACGGGGGCAGTTCTTC
TRBV27	TRBJ2-3	TRBD1	CASRDRSTDTQYF	TGTGCCAGCAGGGACAGGAGCACAGATACGCAGTATTTT
TRBV6-5	TRBJ1-6	NA	CASRPGYNNSPLHF	TGTGCCAGCAGGCCAGGGTATAATAATTCACCCCTCCACTTT
TRBV18	TRBJ1-2	NA	CASSPQGNYGYTF	TGTGCCAGCTCACCGCAGGGGAACTATGGCTACACCTTC
TRBV19	TRBJ1-2	TRBD1	CASSARGRGDYGYTF	TGTGCCAGTAGTGCGAGGGGGCGCGGTGACTATGGCTACACCTTC
TRBV5-1	TRBJ2-1	TRBD1	CASSLNRGNNEQLF	TGCGCCAGCAGCTTGAACAGGGGCAACAATGAGCAGCTCTTC
TRBV7-2	TRBJ1-5	NA	CASSLVGGLGQPQHF	TGTGCCAGCAGCTTAGTGGGGGGGTTGGGTCAGCCCCAGCATTTT
TRBV5-4	TRBJ1-1	TRBD1	CASSLGRGRGTEAFF	TGTGCCAGCAGCTTGGGCAGGGGGCGCGGCACTGAAGCTTTCTTT
TRBV7-3	TRBJ1-3	NA	CASGTGTFGNTIYF	TGTGCCAGCGGAACCGGGACTTTTGGAAACACCATATATTTT
TRBV28	TRBJ1-1	NA	CASSPAGSIMNTEAFF	TGTGCCAGCAGTCCGGCAGGGTCCATAATGAACACTGAAGCTTTCTTT
TRBV7-9	TRBJ1-1	NA	CAAQGMNTEAFF	TGTGCCGCCCAGGGAATGAACACTGAAGCTTTCTTT
TRBV2	TRBJ2-1	TRBD2	CASSSGRAWDNEQFF	TGTGCCAGCAGTAGCGGGAGGGCCTGGGACAATGAGCAGTTCTTC
TRBV29-1	TRBJ2-1	TRBD1	CSVEDPGQGGGLLDEQFF	TGCAGCGTTGAAGATCCGGGACAGGGTGGGGGCCTCTTGGATGAGCAGTTCTTC
TRBV27	TRBJ1-5	TRBD1	CASSPGQGAVQPQHF	TGTGCCAGCAGTCCAGGACAGGGGGCAGTTCAGCCCCAGCATTTT
TRBV29-1	TRBJ1-1	TRBD1	CSAQDRGGGNTEAFF	TGCAGCGCCCAAGACAGGGGTGGGGGAAACACTGAAGCTTTCTTT
TRBV11-2	TRBJ2-1	NA	CASSLFRESSYNEQFF	TGTGCCAGCAGCTTGTTTCGAGAGAGCTCCTACAATGAGCAGTTCTTC
TRBV2	TRBJ1-5	NA	CASSEGGPGQPQHF	TGTGCCAGCAGTGAAGGCGGGCCCGGACAGCCCCAGCATTTT
TRBV27	TRBJ1-6	NA	CASSFLLAGGNSPLHF	TGTGCCAGCAGTTTCTTATTAGCGGGAGGAAATTCACCCCTCCACTTT